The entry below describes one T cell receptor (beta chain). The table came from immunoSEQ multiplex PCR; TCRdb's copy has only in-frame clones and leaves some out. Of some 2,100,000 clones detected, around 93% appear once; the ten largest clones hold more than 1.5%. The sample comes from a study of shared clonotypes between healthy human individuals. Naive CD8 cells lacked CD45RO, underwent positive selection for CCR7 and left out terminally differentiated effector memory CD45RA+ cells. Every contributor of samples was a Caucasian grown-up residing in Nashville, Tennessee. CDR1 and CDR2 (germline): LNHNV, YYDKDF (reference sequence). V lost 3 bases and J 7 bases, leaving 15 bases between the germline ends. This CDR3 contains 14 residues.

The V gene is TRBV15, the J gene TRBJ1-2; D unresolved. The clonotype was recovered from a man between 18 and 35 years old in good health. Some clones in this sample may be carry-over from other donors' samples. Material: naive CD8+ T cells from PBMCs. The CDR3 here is CATSSRRQAFGYTF. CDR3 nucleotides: TGTGCCACCAGCAGCCGGCGTCAGGCCTTTGGCTACACCTTC.